This T cell receptor (beta chain) came from a study of memory CD4+ T cells and cytomegalovirus serostatus. The sort gate was single viable CD3+CD4+CD8-CD45RO+ cells for memory CD4+ T cells. Profiled with immunoSEQ multiplex PCR; TCRdb holds only in-frame clones, not every one. The repertoire holds about 50,000 clones, with 70% to 85% as singletons. J lost 4 bases, V lost 0 bases, and 3 bases had no gene match. Germline CDR1 MNHNS, CDR2 SASEGT. The CDR3 consists of 15 residues. The TCR was taken from an adult in good health and CMV-seronegative. J is TRBJ1-5 and V is TRBV6-1; 7 bases agree with TRBD1. The sequenced material came from memory CD4+ T cells from blood. The CDR3 reads CASSEAGQQNQPQHF. The CDR3 nucleotides are TGTGCCAGCAGTGAAGCGGGACAGCAGAATCAGCCCCAGCATTTT.